This TCR beta chain was sequenced during a study of cytomegalovirus exposure and HLA in healthy donors. Turning to the study itself: Inside one of the first data releases sat some 85 million unique TCRs taken from HLA-typed donors.

Use of 60 Vbeta and 13 Jbeta primers characterized the PCR. In the original workflow: Per a later analysis, the number of unique TCR beta chains was roughly 80 million, of which about 11 million were shared. Libraries were prepared by immunoSEQ multiplex PCR; TCRdb keeps only in-frame clonotypes and omits some of them. That table gives V, J and clone size, and the DNA gave D and trimming. Counted here are over 65,000 clones, about 75% occurring once; the ten biggest clones make up about 7.4%. On this clone itself: Its antigen is unidentified.

The germline V and J ends were trimmed by 4 bases and 8 bases, with 14 bases remaining between them. Germline CDR1 and CDR2: LNHDA and SQIVND (reference sequence). This CDR3 is built from 14 residues. General observations from the study: About 87% or about 30% of the time was how often most TCR beta V segments were productive, according to an earlier analysis.

The source material was PBMCs. The gene calls are TRBV19 and TRBJ1-4; no firm D call. This clonotype was obtained from a woman younger than 45 in good health and CMV-seropositive. The CDR3 protein is CASSNLGGLEKLFF. The DNA of the CDR3 is TGTGCCAGTAGTAATTTGGGAGGGCTGGAAAAACTGTTTTTT.